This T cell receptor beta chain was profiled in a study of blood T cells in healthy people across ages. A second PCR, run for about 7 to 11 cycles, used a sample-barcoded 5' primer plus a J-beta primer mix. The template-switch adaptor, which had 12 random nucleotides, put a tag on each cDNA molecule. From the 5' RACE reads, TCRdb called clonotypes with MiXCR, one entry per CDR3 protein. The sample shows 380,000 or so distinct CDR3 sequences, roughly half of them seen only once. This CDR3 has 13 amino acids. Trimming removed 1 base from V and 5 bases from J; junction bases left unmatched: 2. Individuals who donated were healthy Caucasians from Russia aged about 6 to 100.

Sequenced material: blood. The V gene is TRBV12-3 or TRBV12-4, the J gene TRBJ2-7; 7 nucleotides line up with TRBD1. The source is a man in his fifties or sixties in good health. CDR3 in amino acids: CASSLGTGDEQYF. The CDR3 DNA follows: TGTGCCAGCAGTTTAGGTACAGGGGACGAGCAGTACTTC.